The 5 T cell receptor beta chains below were found in one sample sequenced in a study of T cell changes during pregnancy in multiple sclerosis. The assay was immunoSEQ multiplex PCR, and TCRdb's table has in-frame clones only and misses some. The table has 30,000 to 35,000 clones, roughly 91% seen once. This material consisted of CD8+ T cells from peripheral blood mononuclear cells, taken before pregnancy. These receptors originate from a female donor with multiple sclerosis, enrolled in a pregnancy study.

The J gene is TRBJ2-7, the V gene TRBV28; TRBD1 might be the D (6 bases). The germline CDR1 and CDR2 sequences are MDHEN and SYDVKM. The CDR3 is made up of 13 amino acids. V lost 5 bases and J 1 base, leaving 9 bases between the germline ends. CDR3 protein: CASSLTGSYEQYF. The CDR3 region has the DNA TGTGCCAGCAGTCTTACAGGGTCCTACGAGCAGTACTTC.

A note on this clone: One junction end does not reproduce the germline sequence, and a read error may be involved. This chain joins TRBV7-2 and TRBJ2-7; 8 bases map to TRBD1. CDR3 length: 15 amino acids. In germline, CDR1 is SGHTA, CDR2 FQGNSA. CDR3 sequence: CASSQAGGHPYEQYF. In nucleotides, the CDR3 is TGCGCCAGCAGCCAAGCAGGGGGCCATCCCTACGAGCAGTACTTC. The full variable domain, with the rest looked up from reference TRBV7-2 and TRBJ2-7, is GAGVSQSPSNKVTEKGKDVELRCDPISGHTALYWYRQSLGQGLEFLIYFQGNSAPDKSGLPSDRFSAERTGGSVSTLTIQRTQQEDSAVYLCASSQAGGHPYEQYFGPGTRLTVT.

V usage is TRBV27 and J usage is TRBJ2-2; possible D gene TRBD1, 6 bases. The V end lost 2 bases, the J end lost 2 bases, and 12 bases lay between the germline ends. The germline V gene encodes CDR1 MNHEY and CDR2 SMNVEV (reference sequence). CDR3 length: 16 residues. The CDR3 DNA sequence: TGTGCCAGCAGTTTAGGGGGACACCCCAACACCGGGGAGCTGTTTTTT. Translation: CASSLGGHPNTGELFF.

This chain connects TRBV7-3 to TRBJ1-2; 9 positions agree with TRBD1. The CDR3 has 16 residues. V was clipped by 4 bases and J by 2 bases; unmatched bases: 8. CDR1 is SGHTA, CDR2 FQGTGA, per germline. Written as DNA, the CDR3 is TGTGCCAGCAGCTCGACCGGGACAGGGAACAACTATGGCTACACCTTC. This translates into CASSSTGTGNNYGYTF.

In this sample, this clone turned up once. The V and J genes are TRBV19 and TRBJ1-2; the D gene is possibly TRBD1 (5 bases). Between the trimmed V and J ends, which lost 5 bases and 3 bases, there was a span of 19 bases. Germline CDR1 and CDR2: LNHDA and SQIVND (reference sequence). This CDR3 has 16 residues. In DNA form, the CDR3 reads TGTGCCAGTAGTCCACAGGACACTGGCTGGTACTATGGCTACACCTTC. This encodes CASSPQDTGWYYGYTF.